The entry below describes one T cell receptor beta chain. The antigen remains undetermined. Every patient had mismatch repair deficiency by PCR or immunohistochemistry. A few pembrolizumab responders had their TCRs sequenced. The data were produced by immunoSEQ multiplex PCR, yet TCRdb's version contains in-frame clones alone and is incomplete. Of around 38,000 clones listed, around 79% were seen once; the top ten hold approximately 24%. This sample stems from a study of PD-1 blockade in mismatch repair-deficient tumors. Notes on the study in general: Tumor-resident clones, often absent from pretreatment blood, expanded after pembrolizumab and then contracted.

The receptor comes from an adult with mismatch repair-deficient cancer. Specimen: peripheral blood, collected 4 weeks after starting pembrolizumab.

The CDR3 loop reads CASIGRERAYNEQFF. CDR3 bases: TGTGCCAGCATTGGCCGGGAGAGAGCCTACAATGAGCAGTTCTTC. The chain employs TRBV6-5 and TRBJ2-1; TRBD2 is a possible D gene (6 bases). V was trimmed by 7 bases and J by 2 bases, leaving 15 bases between them. The CDR3 loop spans 15 amino acids. Germline V gene lookup returns CDR1 MNHEY and CDR2 SVGAGI.